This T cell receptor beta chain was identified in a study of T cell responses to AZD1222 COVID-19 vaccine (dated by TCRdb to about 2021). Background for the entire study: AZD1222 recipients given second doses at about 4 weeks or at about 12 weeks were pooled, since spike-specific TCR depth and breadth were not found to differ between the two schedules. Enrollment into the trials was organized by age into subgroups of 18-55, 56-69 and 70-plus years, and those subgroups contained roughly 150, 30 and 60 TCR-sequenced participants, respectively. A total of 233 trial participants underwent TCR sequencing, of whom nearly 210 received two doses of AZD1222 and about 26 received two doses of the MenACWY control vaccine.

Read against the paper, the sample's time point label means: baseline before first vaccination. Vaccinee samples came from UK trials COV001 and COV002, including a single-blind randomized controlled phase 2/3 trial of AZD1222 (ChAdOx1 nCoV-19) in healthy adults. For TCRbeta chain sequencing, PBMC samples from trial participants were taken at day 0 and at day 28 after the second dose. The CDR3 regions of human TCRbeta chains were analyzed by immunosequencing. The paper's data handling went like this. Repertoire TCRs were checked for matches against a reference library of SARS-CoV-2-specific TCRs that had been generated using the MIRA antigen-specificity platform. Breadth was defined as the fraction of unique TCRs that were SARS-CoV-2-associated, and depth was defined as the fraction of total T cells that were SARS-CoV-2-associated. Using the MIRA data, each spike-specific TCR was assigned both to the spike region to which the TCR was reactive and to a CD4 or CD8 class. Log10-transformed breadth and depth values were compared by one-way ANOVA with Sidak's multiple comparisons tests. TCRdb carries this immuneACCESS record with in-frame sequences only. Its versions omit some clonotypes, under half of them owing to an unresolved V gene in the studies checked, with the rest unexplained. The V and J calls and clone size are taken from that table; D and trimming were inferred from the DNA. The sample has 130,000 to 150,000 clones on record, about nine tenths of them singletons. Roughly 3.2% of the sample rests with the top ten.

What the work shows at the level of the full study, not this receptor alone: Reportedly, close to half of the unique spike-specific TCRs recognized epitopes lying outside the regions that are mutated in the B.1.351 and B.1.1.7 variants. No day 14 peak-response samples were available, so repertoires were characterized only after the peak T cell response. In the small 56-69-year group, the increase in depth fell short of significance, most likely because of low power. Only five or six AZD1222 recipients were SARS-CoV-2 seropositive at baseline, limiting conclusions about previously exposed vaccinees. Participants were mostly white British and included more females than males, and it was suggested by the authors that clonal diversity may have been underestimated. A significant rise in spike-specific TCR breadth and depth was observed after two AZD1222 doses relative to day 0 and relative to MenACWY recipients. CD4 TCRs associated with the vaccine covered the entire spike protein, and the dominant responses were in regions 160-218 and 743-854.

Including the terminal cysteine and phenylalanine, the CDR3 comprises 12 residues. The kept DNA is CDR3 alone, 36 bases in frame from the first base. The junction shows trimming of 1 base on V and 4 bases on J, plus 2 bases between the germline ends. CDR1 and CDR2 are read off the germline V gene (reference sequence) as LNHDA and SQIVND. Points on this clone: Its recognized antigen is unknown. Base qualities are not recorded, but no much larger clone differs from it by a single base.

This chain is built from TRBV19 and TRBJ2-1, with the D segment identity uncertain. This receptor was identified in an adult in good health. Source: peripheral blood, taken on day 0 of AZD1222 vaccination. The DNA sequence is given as TGTGCCAGTAGTATAGTGTACAATGAGCAGTTCTTC. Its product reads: CASSIVYNEQFF.